What follows are 8 T cell receptor beta chains derived from one specimen sequenced in a study of T cell repertoires in cytomegalovirus infection (dated by TCRdb to the late 2010s). TCRdb shows the sequencer as Illumina HiSeq 1500. The public reads were quality trimmed at Q25 with fastp and then assembled into clones with MiXCR by TCRdb, keeping productive beta chains. One record per CDR3 amino acid sequence lists the most common genes and DNA. Across this sample there are hundreds of thousands of distinct CDR3 sequences, with less than 35% seen only once. Of the sample, 9.5% to 15% falls within the top ten clones. Taken with the paper, the label for treatment or condition translates to: in vitro stimulation with specific CMV peptide epitopes to enrich CMV-specific T cells. These receptors are not linked to any known antigen. The sample was cultured CD8+ T cells from PBMCs, taken from culture after CMV antigen stimulation. These receptors were collected from a human donor in good health (CMV status not recorded). Some clones in this sample may be carry-over from other donors' samples.

The J gene is TRBJ2-2, the V gene TRBV9; no clear D. The V gene's germline CDR1 is SGDLS and CDR2 YYNGEE. Trimming removed 4 bases at V and 7 bases at J, with 8 bases between. This CDR3 is 12 amino acids long. The CDR3 reads CASSPAHGELFF. The CDR3 DNA reads as TGTGCCAGCAGCCCCGCCCACGGGGAGCTGTTTTTT.

The chain uses TRBV7-9 and TRBJ2-1, with 11 bases that match TRBD2. Germline V lookup: CDR1 SEHNR, CDR2 FQNEAQ (reference sequence). The CDR3 length is 15 residues. With 4 bases clipped from V and 6 bases from J, the junction kept 5 bases outside the gene matches. Here the CDR3 reads CASSSGLAAPNEQFF. In DNA, the CDR3 is TGTGCCAGCAGCTCGGGACTAGCGGCACCCAATGAGCAGTTCTTC.

This clonotype was recorded a few times. J is TRBJ2-2 and V is TRBV5-1; D not resolved. The CDR3 loop spans 17 amino acids. Trimming shortened V by 4 bases and J by 5 bases, and 21 bases separated the two germline ends. CDR1 is SGHRS, CDR2 YFSETQ, per germline. CDR3 region: CASSTRSGSSATGELFF. DNA for the CDR3: TGCGCCAGCAGCACCCGGTCCGGGTCCTCAGCGACCGGGGAGCTGTTTTTT.

This clonotype appeared a few times. The rearrangement uses TRBV12-3 or TRBV12-4 and TRBJ2-6; D may be TRBD1 (5 bases). The CDR3 contains 16 residues. V was trimmed by 2 bases and J by 4 bases, leaving 12 bases between them. The CDR3: CASSLPGRAGANVLTF. The CDR3 coding sequence is TGTGCCAGCAGTTTACCCGGCAGGGCCGGGGCCAACGTCCTGACTTTC.

This clonotype occurred a few times. The V gene is TRBV24-1, the J gene TRBJ1-5, with a tentative D call TRBD1 (6 bases). V was cut by 5 bases and J by 1 base, with 26 bases left in between. CDR3 length: 20 amino acids. Germline V gene lookup returns CDR1 KGHDR and CDR2 SFDVKD. The CDR3: CATSGNSGRAQGRSNQPQHF. The CDR3 DNA follows: TGTGCCACCAGTGGCAACTCCGGGCGGGCACAGGGTCGGAGCAATCAGCCCCAGCATTTT.

This clonotype was seen repeatedly, ten times or more. The rearrangement joins TRBV7-2 to TRBJ1-4, with D tentatively TRBD1 (6 bases). Germline assignment: CDR1 SGHTA and CDR2 FQGNSA. V lost 5 bases, J lost 14 bases, and 15 bases lay in between. The CDR3 consists of 12 residues. Here the CDR3 reads CASSHRSRGLFF. Written as DNA, the CDR3 is TGTGCCAGCAGCCACAGGTCTAGGGGGCTGTTTTTT.

Remarks on this clonotype: Germline and junction disagree at one end, which may indicate a read error. The chain combines TRBV7-6 with TRBJ2-1; perhaps TRBD2 as D (5 bases). The CDR3 is 16 residues long. Germline loops: CDR1 SGHVS, CDR2 FNYEAQ. The CDR3, as DNA: TGTGTCAGCAGCGGAGAAGGTTTGGGCTCCTACAATGAGCAGTTCTTC. Its translation is CVSSGEGLGSYNEQFF. Drawing the rest from reference TRBV7-6 and TRBJ2-1, the complete variable domain is GAGVSQSPRYKVTKRGQDVALRCDPISGHVSLYWYRQALGQGPEFLTYFNYEAQQDKSGLPNDRFSAERPEGSISTLTIQRTEQRDSAMYRCVSSGEGLGSYNEQFFGPGTRLTVL.

This clonotype was detected only a few times. The chain uses TRBV27 and TRBJ2-7; 10 nucleotides match TRBD1. After removal of 6 bases from V and 2 bases from J, the junction contained 13 bases not matched to a gene. Germline CDR1 MNHEY, CDR2 SMNVEV (reference sequence). This CDR3 comprises 17 residues. The CDR3 DNA reads TGTGCCAGCAGCTTTAAATATTCCGGGACAGGGGCCTACGAGCAGTACTTC. It yields the protein CASSFKYSGTGAYEQYF.